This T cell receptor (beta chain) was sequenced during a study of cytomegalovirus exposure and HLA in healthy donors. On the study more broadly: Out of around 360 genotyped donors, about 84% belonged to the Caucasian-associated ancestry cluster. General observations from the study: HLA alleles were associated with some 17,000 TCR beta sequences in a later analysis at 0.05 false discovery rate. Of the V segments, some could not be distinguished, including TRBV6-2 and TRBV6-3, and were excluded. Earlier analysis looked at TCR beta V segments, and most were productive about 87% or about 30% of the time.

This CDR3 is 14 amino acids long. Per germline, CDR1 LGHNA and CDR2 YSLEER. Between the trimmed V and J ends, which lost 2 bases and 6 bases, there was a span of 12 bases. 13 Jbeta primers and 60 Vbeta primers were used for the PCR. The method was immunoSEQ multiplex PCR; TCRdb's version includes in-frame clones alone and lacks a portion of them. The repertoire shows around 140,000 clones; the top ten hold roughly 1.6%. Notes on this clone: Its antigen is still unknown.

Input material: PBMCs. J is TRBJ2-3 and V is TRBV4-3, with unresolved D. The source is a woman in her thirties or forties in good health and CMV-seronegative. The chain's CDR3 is CASSQSSPVDTQYF. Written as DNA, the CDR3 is TGCGCCAGCAGCCAAAGTAGCCCCGTGGATACGCAGTATTTT.